This is a list of T cell receptor beta chains from one sample in a study of OX40 agonist ivuxolimab in advanced cancers. The repertoire was sequenced with immunoSEQ multiplex PCR; TCRdb's copy has only in-frame clones and lacks some. The profile shows some 100,000 clones, about nine tenths of them singletons. Sequencing was performed on CD4+ or CD8+ T cells sorted from blood, taken in a trial of the OX40 agonist ivuxolimab. Every receptor here comes from an adult with an advanced solid tumor such as melanoma, head and neck, liver or kidney cancer. Both conserved end residues are part of each CDR3.

CDR3: CASSLAGGFIYEQYF
V: TRBV7-2
J: TRBJ2-7

CDR3: CASRRQGNEKLFF
V: TRBV30
J: TRBJ1-4

CDR3: CASSLGAYEQYF
V: TRBV11-2
J: TRBJ2-7

CDR3: CASILQGPTEAFF
V: TRBV7-2
J: TRBJ1-1

CDR3: CASSPRSRQGAGELFF
V: TRBV18
J: TRBJ2-2

CDR3: CATSRVGPGRNEQFF
V: TRBV15
J: TRBJ2-1

CDR3: CASSSNGANVLTF
V: TRBV5-8
J: TRBJ2-6

CDR3: CASSLRATGTEAFF
V: TRBV28
J: TRBJ1-1

CDR3: CASSYSPTSGRPRYF
V: TRBV6-5
J: TRBJ2-3

CDR3: CASSDFVENTF
V: TRBV5-5
J: TRBJ1-2

CDR3: CASSRRTGTPNTEAFF
V: TRBV11-2
J: TRBJ1-1

CDR3: CASSGQNQVTDTQYF
V: TRBV18
J: TRBJ2-3

CDR3: CASSIHSQGAGELFF
V: TRBV28
J: TRBJ2-2

CDR3: CASSLNGGRVSGELFF
V: TRBV7-3
J: TRBJ2-2

CDR3: CASGRRGANEQFF
V: TRBV10-2
J: TRBJ2-1

CDR3: CASSSTGTRAYEQYF
V: TRBV7-9
J: TRBJ2-7

CDR3: CSVAEGQVAKNIQYF
V: TRBV29-1
J: TRBJ2-4

CDR3: CASSPSANEQFF
V: TRBV11-2
J: TRBJ2-1

CDR3: CASSWSLNTEAFF
V: TRBV28
J: TRBJ1-1

CDR3: CASSRTGAYEQYF
V: TRBV5-5
J: TRBJ2-7

CDR3: CASSQSPYNEQFF
V: TRBV16
J: TRBJ2-1

CDR3: CASSQEGTEGNYGYTF
V: TRBV4-2
J: TRBJ1-2

CDR3: CAISAGTSWTYEQYF
V: TRBV10-3
J: TRBJ2-7

CDR3: CASSLQVMSYNEQFF
V: TRBV4-3
J: TRBJ2-1

CDR3: CASSSGVREGQAGNEQFF
V: TRBV7-2
J: TRBJ2-1

CDR3: CASSRQGAISYNEQFF
V: TRBV19
J: TRBJ2-1

CDR3: CASSLRQGPQPQHF
V: TRBV7-2
J: TRBJ1-5

CDR3: CSAGPSQSQYF
V: TRBV20-1
J: TRBJ2-5

CDR3: CASRLELNTGELFF
V: TRBV7-2
J: TRBJ2-2

CDR3: CASSEHRMVSNQPQHF
V: TRBV5-6
J: TRBJ1-5

CDR3: CASSQETGSSGNTIYF
V: TRBV4-2
J: TRBJ1-3

CDR3: CASSLSGGGVGRETQYF
V: TRBV27
J: TRBJ2-5

CDR3: CASSVGRDPSYEQYF
V: TRBV9
J: NA